The clone carrying this T cell receptor beta chain was observed once. What it binds is not known. One entry per CDR3 protein results from TCRdb running MiXCR on the 5' RACE reads. The sample has over 350,000 distinct CDR3 sequences; 20% to 25% are singletons. The V end lost 6 bases, the J end lost 4 bases, and 12 bases lay between the germline ends. The CDR3 consists of 12 residues. Looked up from germline, CDR1 is DFQATT and CDR2 is SNEGSKA (reference sequence). This entry comes from a study of T-cell memory formation after mild COVID-19. Points from the study as a whole: Some SARS-CoV-2-responding clones were already detected in memory before infection. Among CD4+ contracting clones, most were CM and EM, and CD8+ ones EMRA. Later expanders leaned toward CD4+, whereas clones contracting from day 15 to 85 were balanced CD4/CD8.

The TCR originated in an adult woman who had mild COVID-19 (a few samples of this study predate the infection). Cell type and time point are not known. Material for sequencing was PBMCs or a T cell subset sorted from them (not recorded which). V and J are TRBV20-1 and TRBJ1-2; the D is unclear. CDR3 bases: TGCAGTGCGTCCGGAGTCGGCTATGGCTACACCTTC. This gives the protein CSASGVGYGYTF.